The present T cell receptor (beta chain) was sequenced within a study of blood T cell repertoires in COVID-19. Trimming cost V 0 bases and J 5 bases, with 12 bases left between them. Looked up from germline, CDR1 is SGHRS and CDR2 is YFSETQ. This CDR3 region has 15 residues. The repertoire was sequenced with immunoSEQ multiplex PCR; TCRdb's copy has only in-frame clones and lacks some. Of roughly 300,000 clones in the sample, 87% were seen once. This receptor was taken from a woman aged 25 to 39 who had recovered from COVID-19. The sequenced material came from PBMCs or T cells enriched from blood (not recorded which). V is TRBV5-1 and J is TRBJ2-1, with D possibly TRBD1 on 6 matching bases. CDR3 in amino acids: CASSLGAGDHNEQFF. CDR3 bases: TGCGCCAGCAGCTTGGGGGCAGGGGACCACAATGAGCAGTTCTTC.